This T cell receptor beta chain was found in a study of CD8 T cells in Susac syndrome. As for the study in general: Patients with Susac syndrome were therapy-naive, taking corticosteroids, with some also receiving intravenous immunoglobulin, or taking intravenous immunoglobulin alone at the time their blood was drawn.

Germline lookup yields CDR1 SGHTA and CDR2 FQGTGA. Trimming removed 0 bases at V and 5 bases at J, with 8 bases between. CDR3 length: 13 amino acids. Recently defined diagnostic criteria classed the Susac syndrome patients as definite or probable. TEMRA cells underwent FACS enrichment and CD8+ and CD4+ T cells underwent negative isolation. About 0.5 to 1 ug RNA was reverse transcribed with random hexamers. The amplification used immunoSEQ multiplex PCR on TCR beta CDR3; it spanned 54 Vbeta and 13 Jbeta. TCRdb re-derived calls from the immunoSEQ multiplex PCR reads in MiXCR, one entry per CDR3 protein. Of roughly 75,000 distinct CDR3 sequences listed, 93% are singletons.

Material: CD4+ T cells from PBMCs. The chain has TRBV7-3 and TRBJ2-7; D is uncertain. The TCR sequence derives from a human donor with Susac syndrome. The CDR3 loop reads CASSLTYRDEQYF. In DNA, the CDR3 is TGTGCCAGCAGCTTAACATATCGGGACGAGCAGTACTTC.